The TCR beta chain under discussion was sequenced for a study of T cell responses to AZD1222 COVID-19 vaccine. Study-level points and caveats: Clonal diversity may have been underestimated in mostly white British donors. Reportedly, close to half of spike-specific TCRs are directed against unmutated variant regions.

Clones were sequenced by immunoSEQ multiplex PCR, and TCRdb holds only the in-frame ones, with some missing. The data contain around 260,000 clones, 85% to 95% of them singletons. A remark on this clone: Its antigen is unknown.

In germline, CDR1 is MNHEY, CDR2 SVGEGT. CDR3 length equals 15 residues. V lost 2 bases and J lost 7, with 15 bases in between. This receptor was obtained from an adult in good health. The chain combines TRBV6-2 or TRBV6-3 with TRBJ2-1; D is possibly TRBD1 (5 bases). Sequenced here: peripheral blood, sampled on day 0 of AZD1222 vaccination. CDR3 sequence reads: CASSYPRQFRNEQFF. CDR3 DNA sequence: TGTGCCAGCAGTTACCCCCGACAGTTTCGAAATGAGCAGTTCTTC.